Shown below are 10 T cell receptor beta chains from a single sample sequenced in a study of early T cells in non-severe SARS-CoV-2 infection (dated by TCRdb to 2020 to 2023). Library preparation employed 5' RACE. Sequenced on a NextSeq 500. TCRdb redid the processing of the public reads, applying fastp at Q25 and MiXCR, and retained in-frame beta chains. Rows are combined by CDR3 protein, so each entry shows the most common genes and DNA. A total of approximately 83,000 distinct CDR3 sequences appear in this sample, around 15% of them only once. The ten largest clones take up about a tenth of the sample. The sample comprised whole blood. The receptor set was obtained from an adult who was a healthcare worker with PCR-confirmed SARS-CoV-2 infection or an uninfected control (not recorded which).

The V gene is TRBV6-2 or TRBV6-3, the J gene TRBJ2-1, with 8 bases matching TRBD1. The germline CDR1 and CDR2 sequences are MNHEY and SVGEGT. V dropped 5 bases and J dropped 4; count of bases not matched to a gene: 7. The CDR3 is made up of 15 amino acids. The CDR3 sequence is CASSPPGTGYNEQFF. DNA of the CDR3: TGTGCCAGCAGTCCTCCCGGGACAGGATACAATGAGCAGTTCTTC.

This clonotype turned up a few times. This sequence joins TRBV6-2 or TRBV6-3 and TRBJ2-2, with D uncertain. The CDR3 is made up of 14 amino acids. Germline V gives CDR1 MNHEY, CDR2 SVGEGT. Trimming removed 8 bases at V and 4 bases at J, with 14 bases between. CDR3 coding DNA: TGTGCCAGCCTCCGAGAGGCCTTCACCGGGGAGCTGTTTTTT. It is translated as CASLREAFTGELFF.

This clonotype was observed a few times. The CDR3 region is CSVVWGMNTEAFF. CDR3 coding DNA: TGCAGCGTTGTGTGGGGAATGAACACTGAAGCTTTCTTT. The rearrangement links TRBV29-1 to TRBJ1-1; D is uncertain. V was cut by 4 bases and J by 0 bases, with 9 bases left in between. Germline V gives CDR1 SQVTM, CDR2 ANQGSEA. This CDR3 has 13 amino acids.

This clonotype showed up just a few times. V is TRBV5-1 and J is TRBJ1-4, with 7 bases matching TRBD1. CDR1 is SGHRS, CDR2 YFSETQ, per germline. The length of the CDR3 is 16 residues. V was clipped by 4 bases and J by 5 bases; unmatched bases: 11. The CDR3: CASSSAPGQQNEKLFF. CDR3 nucleotides: TGCGCCAGCAGCAGTGCTCCGGGACAGCAGAATGAAAAACTGTTTTTT.

The chain employs TRBV27 and TRBJ1-4; D is uncertain. V lost 6 bases to trimming and J lost 2 bases, with 7 bases between them. The CDR3 runs 13 residues. The germline gives CDR1 MNHEY, CDR2 SMNVEV (reference sequence). The CDR3 nucleotides are TGTGCCAGCAGGATGCGGACTAATGAAAAACTGTTTTTT. Its translation is CASRMRTNEKLFF.

In its sample, this clonotype was seen a few times. The rearrangement joins TRBV7-3 to TRBJ1-2; D perhaps matches TRBD1 (5 bases). V lost 5 bases and J 6 bases, leaving 16 bases between the germline ends. Germline CDR1 reads SGHTA; CDR2 reads FQGTGA. This CDR3 is built from 14 residues. This chain's CDR3 is CASSPRGLSDGYTF. DNA for the CDR3: TGTGCCAGCAGCCCCCGGGGACTGTCAGATGGCTACACCTTC.

The rearrangement links TRBV28 to TRBJ2-7; 7 bases line up with TRBD1. This CDR3 spans 16 amino acids. After removal of 5 bases from V and 0 bases from J, the junction contained 10 bases not matched to a gene. Germline-derived CDR1 and CDR2 are MDHEN and SYDVKM. DNA of the CDR3: TGTGCCAGCAGTCCTTTTACCGACAGGGTCTCCTACGAGCAGTACTTC. Amino acids: CASSPFTDRVSYEQYF.

The genes are TRBV6-2 or TRBV6-3 and TRBJ1-6; 8 bases fit TRBD1. Germline CDR1 and CDR2: MNHEY and SVGEGT. V lost 7 bases to trimming and J lost 7 bases; unmatched junction nucleotides: 12. CDR3 length equals 16 residues. The CDR3 is CASTPAGTGGNSPLHF. CDR3 DNA sequence: TGTGCCAGCACCCCCGCCGGGACAGGAGGAAATTCACCCCTCCACTTT.

This chain uses TRBV14 with TRBJ1-4, with 7 bases identical to TRBD1. CDR1 and CDR2 (germline): SGHDN, FVKESK. The V and J ends lost 4 bases and 8 bases, in that order; junction bases with no gene match: 7. The CDR3 loop spans 14 amino acids. CDR3 residues: CASSPTGRVEKLFF. CDR3 bases: TGTGCCAGCAGCCCGACAGGGAGAGTAGAAAAACTGTTTTTT.

This clonotype was recorded many times. The V call is TRBV28, the J call TRBJ1-5; D remains ambiguous. Germline V gene sequence: CDR1 MDHEN, CDR2 SYDVKM. The CDR3 sequence is 17 residues long. Trimming pared 4 bases from V and 1 base from J, leaving 17 bases between. DNA for the CDR3: TGTGCCAGCAGTTCATGGGTGCGGGAGAAGAGCAATCAGCCCCAGCATTTT. Its protein is CASSSWVREKSNQPQHF.